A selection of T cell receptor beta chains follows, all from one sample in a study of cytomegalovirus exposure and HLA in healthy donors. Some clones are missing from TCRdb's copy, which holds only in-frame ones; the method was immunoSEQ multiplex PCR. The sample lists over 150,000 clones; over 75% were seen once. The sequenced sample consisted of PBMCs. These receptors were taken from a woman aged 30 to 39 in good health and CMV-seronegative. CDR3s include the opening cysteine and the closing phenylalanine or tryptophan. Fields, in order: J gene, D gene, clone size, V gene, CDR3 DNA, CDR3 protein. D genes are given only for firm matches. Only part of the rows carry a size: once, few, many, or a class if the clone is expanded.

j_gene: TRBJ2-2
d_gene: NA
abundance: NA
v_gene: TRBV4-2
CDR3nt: TGTGCCAGCAGCCATAGCAGGGTCAACACCGGGGAGCTGTTTTTT
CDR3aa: CASSHSRVNTGELFF

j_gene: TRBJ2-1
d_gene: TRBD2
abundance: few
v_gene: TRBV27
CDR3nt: TGTGCCAGCAGTCCCCTAGCGGGAGGGGCCTACAATGAGCAGTTCTTC
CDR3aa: CASSPLAGGAYNEQFF

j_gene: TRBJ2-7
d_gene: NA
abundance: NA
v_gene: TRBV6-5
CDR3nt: TGTGCCAGCAGTGCTACCTACTCCTACGAGCAGTACTTC
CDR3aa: CASSATYSYEQYF

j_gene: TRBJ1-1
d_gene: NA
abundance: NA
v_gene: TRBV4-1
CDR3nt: TGCGCCAGCAGCCAAAACTGGGCGAACACTGAAGCTTTCTTT
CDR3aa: CASSQNWANTEAFF

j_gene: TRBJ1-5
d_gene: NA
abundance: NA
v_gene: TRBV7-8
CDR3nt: TGTGCCAGCAGCTTGTATGGCAATCAGCCCCAGCATTTT
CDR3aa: CASSLYGNQPQHF

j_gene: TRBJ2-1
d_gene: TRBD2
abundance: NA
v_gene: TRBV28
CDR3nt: TGTGCCAGCAGAACCGGGTTGACTGGACTAGCGGGCGTCGCTGAGCAGTTCTTC
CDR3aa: CASRTGLTGLAGVAEQFF

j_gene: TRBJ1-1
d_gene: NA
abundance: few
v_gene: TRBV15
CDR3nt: TGTGCCACCAGCAGAGATCTCGTCGGCACTGAAGCTTTCTTT
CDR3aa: CATSRDLVGTEAFF

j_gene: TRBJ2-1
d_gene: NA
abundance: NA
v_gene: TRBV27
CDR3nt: TGTGCCAGCAGTTTAAGCGGTCCTTCCTACAATGAGCAGTTCTTC
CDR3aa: CASSLSGPSYNEQFF

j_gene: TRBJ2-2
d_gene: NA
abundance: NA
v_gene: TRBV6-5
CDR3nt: TGTGCCAGCAGTTACTCGAGGCGAACGAACACCGGGGAGCTGTTTTTT
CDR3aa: CASSYSRRTNTGELFF

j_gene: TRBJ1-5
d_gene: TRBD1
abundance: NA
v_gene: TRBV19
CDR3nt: TGTGCCAGTAGCCTGACAGGGAATCAGCCCCAGCATTTT
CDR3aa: CASSLTGNQPQHF

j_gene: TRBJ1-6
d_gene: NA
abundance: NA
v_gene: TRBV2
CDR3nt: TGTGCCAGCAGGGGAAGGAGGGATTCACCCCTCCACTTT
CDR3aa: CASRGRRDSPLHF

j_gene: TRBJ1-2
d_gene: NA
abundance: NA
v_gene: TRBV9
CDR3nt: TGTGCCAGCAGCGTAGCTGGGGCAGGGGATTATGGCTACACCTTC
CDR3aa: CASSVAGAGDYGYTF

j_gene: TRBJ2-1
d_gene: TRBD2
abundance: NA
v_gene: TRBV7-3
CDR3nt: TGTGCCAGCAGCTTAAGCAGCGGGGGGGCGAATGAGCAGTTCTTC
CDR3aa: CASSLSSGGANEQFF

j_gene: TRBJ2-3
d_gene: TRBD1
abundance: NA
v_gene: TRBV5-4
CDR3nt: TGTGCCAGCAGCTTGGCCCCAGGGGGAAGCACAGATACGCAGTATTTT
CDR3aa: CASSLAPGGSTDTQYF

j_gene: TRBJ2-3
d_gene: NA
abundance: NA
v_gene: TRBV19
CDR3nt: TGTGCCAGTAGTATCATCGGCGGGGCCACAGATACGCAGTATTTT
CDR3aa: CASSIIGGATDTQYF

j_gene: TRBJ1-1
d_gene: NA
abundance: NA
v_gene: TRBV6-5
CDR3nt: NA
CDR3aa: CASSSSVRGLTEAFF

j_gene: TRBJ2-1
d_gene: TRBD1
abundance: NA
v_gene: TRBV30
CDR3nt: TGTGCCTGGAGTGTACTAGGCAGGGGGCGTACGTATGAGCAGTTCTTC
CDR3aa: CAWSVLGRGRTYEQFF

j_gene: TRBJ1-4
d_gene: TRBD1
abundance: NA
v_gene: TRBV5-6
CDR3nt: TGTGCCAGCAGCCTCAGGACAGGGTGGGGAAAACTGTTTTTT
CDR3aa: CASSLRTGWGKLFF

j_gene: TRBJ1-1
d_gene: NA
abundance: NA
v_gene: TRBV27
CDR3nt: TGTGCCAGCGGAATAACCTTGGGGGGCACTGAAGCTTTCTTT
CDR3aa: CASGITLGGTEAFF

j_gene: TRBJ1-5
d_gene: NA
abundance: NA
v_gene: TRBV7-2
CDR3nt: TGTGCCAGCAGCTTAGCAGCGGCTGCTCAGCCCCAGCATTTT
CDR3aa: CASSLAAAAQPQHF

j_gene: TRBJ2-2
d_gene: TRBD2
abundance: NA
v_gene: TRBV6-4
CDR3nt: TGTGCCAGCAGACTAGCGGGAGACACCGGGGAGCTGTTTTTT
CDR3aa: CASRLAGDTGELFF

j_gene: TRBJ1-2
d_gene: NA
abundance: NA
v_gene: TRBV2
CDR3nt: TGTGCCAGCAGCCCACGGGGGGACGGCTACACCTTC
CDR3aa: CASSPRGDGYTF

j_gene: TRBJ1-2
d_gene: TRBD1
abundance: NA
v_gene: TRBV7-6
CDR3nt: TGTGCCAGCAGCTCCGGGCTCAGGGGGGATGGCTACACCTTC
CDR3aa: CASSSGLRGDGYTF

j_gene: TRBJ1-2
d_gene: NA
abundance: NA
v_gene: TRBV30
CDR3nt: TGTGCCTGGAGTGTTTGGAGAAGCTCGAACTATGGCTACCCCTTC
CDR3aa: CAWSVWRSSNYGYPF

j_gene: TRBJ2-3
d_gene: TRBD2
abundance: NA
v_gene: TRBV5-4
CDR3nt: TGTGCCAGCAGCCCTCTAGCGGGAGGGAAAGATACGCAGTATTTT
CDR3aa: CASSPLAGGKDTQYF

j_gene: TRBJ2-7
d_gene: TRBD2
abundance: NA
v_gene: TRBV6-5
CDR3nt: TGTGCCAGCAGTTACTCGCGGGGACTATACGAGCAGTACTTC
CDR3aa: CASSYSRGLYEQYF

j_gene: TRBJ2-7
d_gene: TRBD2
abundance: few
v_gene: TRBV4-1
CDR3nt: TGCGCCAGCAGCCAGGCAGGACTAGCGGGAGATCGCGAGCAGTACTTC
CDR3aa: CASSQAGLAGDREQYF

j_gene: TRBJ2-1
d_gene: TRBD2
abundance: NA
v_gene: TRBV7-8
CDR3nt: TGTGCCAGCAGTCACGGGGGGGCGAGCAATGAGCAGTTCTTC
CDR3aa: CASSHGGASNEQFF

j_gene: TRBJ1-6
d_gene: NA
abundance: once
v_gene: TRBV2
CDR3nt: TGTGCCAGCTACGGGGGGAGATCACCCCTCCACTTT
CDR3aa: CASYGGRSPLHF

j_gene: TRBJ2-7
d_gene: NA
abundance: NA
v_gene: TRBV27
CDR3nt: TGTGCCAGCAGTTGGACCAGGACAGATTTCTACGAGCAGTACTTC
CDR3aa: CASSWTRTDFYEQYF

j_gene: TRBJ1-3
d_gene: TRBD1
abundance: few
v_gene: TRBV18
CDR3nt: TGTGCCAGCTCACCCTCCGGGACAGGGGGCGTCAACACCATATATTTT
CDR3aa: CASSPSGTGGVNTIYF

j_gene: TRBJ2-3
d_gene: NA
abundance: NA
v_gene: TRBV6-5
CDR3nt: TGTGCCAGCAGTGTCGGTGGGACTGCAACAGATACGCAGTATTTT
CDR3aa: CASSVGGTATDTQYF

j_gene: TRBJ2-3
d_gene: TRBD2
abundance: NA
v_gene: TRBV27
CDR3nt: TGTGCCAGCCAAAGGGCGGGGGAAAGCACAGATACGCAGTATTTT
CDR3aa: CASQRAGESTDTQYF

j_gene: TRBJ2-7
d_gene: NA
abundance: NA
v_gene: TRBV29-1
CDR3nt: TGCAGCGTGTTGTCCCACGGCTACGAGCAGTACTTC
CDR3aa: CSVLSHGYEQYF

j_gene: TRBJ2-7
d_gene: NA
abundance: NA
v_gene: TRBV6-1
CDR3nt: TGTGCCAGCAGAACGAGACAGCTCTCCTACGAGCAGTACTTC
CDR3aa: CASRTRQLSYEQYF

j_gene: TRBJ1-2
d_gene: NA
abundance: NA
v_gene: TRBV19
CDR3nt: TGTGCCAGTAGCGACCAACTTGGAGGGACGGACTTAAACTATGGCTACACCTTC
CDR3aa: CASSDQLGGTDLNYGYTF

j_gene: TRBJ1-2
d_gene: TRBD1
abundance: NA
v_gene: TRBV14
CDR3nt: TGTGCCAGCAGCCATCTACGGTCAGGGGGAGCTAACTATGGCTACACCTTC
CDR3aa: CASSHLRSGGANYGYTF

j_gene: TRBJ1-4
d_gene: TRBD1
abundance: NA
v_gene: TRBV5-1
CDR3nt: TGCGCCAGCAGCTACGGACAGGGAATTGAAAAACTGTTTTTT
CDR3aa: CASSYGQGIEKLFF

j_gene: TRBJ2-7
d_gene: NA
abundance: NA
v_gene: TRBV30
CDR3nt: TGTGCCTGGAGTGTTTCCGGAGTCGAGCAGTACTTC
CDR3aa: CAWSVSGVEQYF

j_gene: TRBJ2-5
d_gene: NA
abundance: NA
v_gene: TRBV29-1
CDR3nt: TGCAGCGCCAGGACTAATCAAGAGACCCAGTACTTC
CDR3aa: CSARTNQETQYF

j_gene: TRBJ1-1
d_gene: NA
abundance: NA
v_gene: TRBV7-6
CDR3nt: TGTGCCAGCAGTCTAATAGGGGGGGTTGGTGCGAACACTGAAGCTTTCTTT
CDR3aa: CASSLIGGVGANTEAFF

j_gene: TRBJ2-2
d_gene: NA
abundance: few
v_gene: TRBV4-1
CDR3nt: TGCGCCAGCAGCCAAGCCGAGGGCACCGGGGAGCTGTTTTTT
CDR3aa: CASSQAEGTGELFF

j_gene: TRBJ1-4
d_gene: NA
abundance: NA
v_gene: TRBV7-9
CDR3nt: TGTTCCAGCAGCCCCAAAGGGGGGGGTCTACTCTTATCTGAAAAACTGTTTTTT
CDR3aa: CSSSPKGGGLLLSEKLFF

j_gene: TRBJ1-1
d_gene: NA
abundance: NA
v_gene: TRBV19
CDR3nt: TGTGCCAGTAGTATCTCCCCAGGGTCCACTGAAGCTTTCTTT
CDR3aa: CASSISPGSTEAFF

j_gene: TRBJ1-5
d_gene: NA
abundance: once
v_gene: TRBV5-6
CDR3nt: TGTGCCAGCAGCCTGGGGGGGCATCAGCCCCAGCATTTT
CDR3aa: CASSLGGHQPQHF

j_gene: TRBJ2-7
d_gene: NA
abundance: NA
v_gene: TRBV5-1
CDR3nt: TGCGCCAGCAGCTTACCGGGACAAACCTACGAGCAGTACTTC
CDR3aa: CASSLPGQTYEQYF

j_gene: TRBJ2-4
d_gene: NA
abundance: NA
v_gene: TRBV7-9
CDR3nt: TGTGCCAGCAGCTTAGGAAAGCGGGTGGGCGACAAAAACATTCAGTACTTC
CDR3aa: CASSLGKRVGDKNIQYF

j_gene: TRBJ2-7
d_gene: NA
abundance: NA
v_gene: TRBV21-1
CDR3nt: TGTGCCAGCAGCACTTCTATCCGGGACAGGGGTTGGTACGAGCAGTACTTC
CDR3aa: CASSTSIRDRGWYEQYF

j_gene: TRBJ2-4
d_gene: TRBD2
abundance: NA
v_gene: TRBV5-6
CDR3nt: TGTGCCAGCAGCGTGACTAGCGGGGGGTCCGCCAAAAACATTCAGTACTTC
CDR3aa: CASSVTSGGSAKNIQYF

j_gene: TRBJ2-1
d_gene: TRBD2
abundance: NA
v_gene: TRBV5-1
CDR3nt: TGCGCCAGCAGCTTGGGACTAGCGGGAAACAATGAGCAGTTCTTC
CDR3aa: CASSLGLAGNNEQFF

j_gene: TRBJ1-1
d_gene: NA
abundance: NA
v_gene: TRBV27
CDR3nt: TGTGCCAGCACGCAGGGTAGAGGAACTGAAGCTTTCTTT
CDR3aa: CASTQGRGTEAFF